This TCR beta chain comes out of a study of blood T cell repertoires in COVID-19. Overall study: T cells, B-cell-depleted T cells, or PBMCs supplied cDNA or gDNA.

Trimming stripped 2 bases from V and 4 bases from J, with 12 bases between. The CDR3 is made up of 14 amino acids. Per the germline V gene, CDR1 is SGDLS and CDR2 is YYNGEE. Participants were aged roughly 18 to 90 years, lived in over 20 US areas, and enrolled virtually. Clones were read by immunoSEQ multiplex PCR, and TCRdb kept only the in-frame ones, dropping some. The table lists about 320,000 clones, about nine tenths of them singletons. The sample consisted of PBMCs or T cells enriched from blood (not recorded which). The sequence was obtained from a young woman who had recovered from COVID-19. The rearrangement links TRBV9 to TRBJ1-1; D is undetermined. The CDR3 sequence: CASSVSAGSTEAFF. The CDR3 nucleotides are TGTGCCAGCAGCGTTTCGGCGGGGAGCACTGAAGCTTTCTTT.